This paragraph covers one T cell receptor beta chain sequence. The target antigen is unknown. This record comes from a study of CD8 T cells in ankylosing spondylitis. General observations from the study: Disease-linked clones were reportedly significantly enriched in matched ankylosing spondylitis synovial fluid. It appeared that ankylosing spondylitis blood was characterized by a TCR beta motif of 8 or 9 highly homologous variants. Relatively rare in peripheral blood, disease-linked clones were also CD8+.

By quantitative 5'-RACE with molecular barcodes, the TCR beta libraries were made. TCRdb reanalysed the 5' RACE reads using MiXCR and keeps one entry per CDR3 protein. The sample has around 250,000 distinct CDR3 sequences, 30% to 35% seen once. Germline V gene lookup returns CDR1 SQVTM and CDR2 ANQGSEA. CDR3 length equals 13 residues. V lost 7 bases and J lost 8; bases outside the gene matches: 7. Material for sequencing was blood, either unsorted or a sorted T cell fraction (not recorded which). This sequence was found in a male donor with ankylosing spondylitis or in good health (not recorded which). The chain links TRBV29-1 to TRBJ2-1; 11 bases fit TRBD1. CDR3 region: CSAPGQGGDEQFF. The CDR3 coding sequence is TGCAGCGCCCCGGGACAGGGGGGCGATGAGCAGTTCTTC.